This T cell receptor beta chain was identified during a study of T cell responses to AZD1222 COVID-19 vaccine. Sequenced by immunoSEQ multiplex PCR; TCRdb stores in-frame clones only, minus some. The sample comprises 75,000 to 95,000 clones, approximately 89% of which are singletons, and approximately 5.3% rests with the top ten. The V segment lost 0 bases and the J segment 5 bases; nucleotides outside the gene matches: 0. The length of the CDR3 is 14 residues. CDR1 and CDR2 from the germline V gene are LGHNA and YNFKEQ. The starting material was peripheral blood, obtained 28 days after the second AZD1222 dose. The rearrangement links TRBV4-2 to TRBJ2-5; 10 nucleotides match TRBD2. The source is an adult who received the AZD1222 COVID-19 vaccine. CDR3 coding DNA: TGTGCCAGCAGCCAAGAGGGACTAGCGGAGACCCAGTACTTC. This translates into CASSQEGLAETQYF.